The present T cell receptor beta chain was sequenced within a study of shared clonotypes between healthy human individuals. The CDR3 runs 13 residues. The germline V and J ends were trimmed by 5 bases and 4 bases, with 11 bases remaining between them. The germline gives CDR1 SGHTA, CDR2 FQGNSA. This clone has a single count. Assay: immunoSEQ multiplex PCR; the TCRdb copy retains only in-frame clones and omits some. The table includes around 2.5 million clones, over 85% detected once. This chain joins TRBV7-2 and TRBJ1-1; unclear D gene. The specimen sequenced was naive CD4+ T cells from PBMCs. This sample's subset: CD45RA+ positively selected. This sequence was found in a man aged 18 to 29 in good health. Some clones in this sample may be carry-over from other donors' samples. The CDR3 region is CASSLNTGTEAFF. The CDR3 coding sequence is TGTGCCAGCAGCCTCAACACGGGCACTGAAGCTTTCTTT. The complete variable domain, with remaining parts taken from reference TRBV7-2 and TRBJ1-1, reads GAGVSQSPSNKVTEKGKDVELRCDPISGHTALYWYRQSLGQGLEFLIYFQGNSAPDKSGLPSDRFSAERTGGSVSTLTIQRTQQEDSAVYLCASSLNTGTEAFFGQGTRLTVV.